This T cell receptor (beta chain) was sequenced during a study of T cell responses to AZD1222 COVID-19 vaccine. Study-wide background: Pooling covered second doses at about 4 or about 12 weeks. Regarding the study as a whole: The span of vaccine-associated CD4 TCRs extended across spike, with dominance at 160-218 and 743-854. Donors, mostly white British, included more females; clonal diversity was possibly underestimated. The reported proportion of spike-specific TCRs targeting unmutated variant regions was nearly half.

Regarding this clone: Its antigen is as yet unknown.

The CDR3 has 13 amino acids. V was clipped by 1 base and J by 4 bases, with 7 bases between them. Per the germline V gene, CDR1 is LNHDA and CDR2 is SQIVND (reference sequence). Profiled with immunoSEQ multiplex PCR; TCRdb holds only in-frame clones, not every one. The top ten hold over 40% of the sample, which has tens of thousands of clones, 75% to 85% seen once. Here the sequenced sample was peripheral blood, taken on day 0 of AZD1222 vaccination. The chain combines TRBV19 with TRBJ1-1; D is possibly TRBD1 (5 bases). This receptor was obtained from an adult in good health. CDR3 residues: CASSIAGFTEAFF. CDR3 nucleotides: TGTGCCAGTAGTATAGCAGGGTTCACTGAAGCTTTCTTT.